This is a list of T cell receptor beta chains from one sample in a study of cytomegalovirus exposure and HLA in healthy donors. Assay used: immunoSEQ multiplex PCR; TCRdb lists only in-frame clones, some missing. Counted here are roughly 120,000 clones, 60% to 80% occurring once; the ten biggest clones make up about 5%. Source material: PBMCs. Receptor source: a man in his forties or fifties in good health and CMV-seropositive. CDR3s include the opening cysteine and the closing phenylalanine or tryptophan. The order of the fields is clone size, D gene, CDR3 length, V gene, J gene, CDR3 DNA, CDR3 protein. D genes are given only for firm matches. The size of a clone is reported for some rows only, either as once, few or many, or as a class for expanded clones.

size: -; D: TRBD1; length: 15; V: TRBV29-1; J: TRBJ1-2; DNA: TGCAGCGTTACCGGGACAGGGGGGGGTAGCTATGGCTACACCTTC; CDR3: CSVTGTGGGSYGYTF
size: -; D: TRBD1; length: 15; V: TRBV5-8; J: TRBJ1-5; DNA: TGTGCCAGCAGCTTCGGACAGGGAAACAATCAGCCCCAGCATTTT; CDR3: CASSFGQGNNQPQHF
size: -; D: -; length: 16; V: TRBV25-1; J: TRBJ1-4; DNA: TGTGCCAGCAGTGAGCGGGGGAGGACAACTAATGAAAAACTGTTTTTT; CDR3: CASSERGRTTNEKLFF
size: -; D: -; length: 16; V: TRBV11-2; J: TRBJ2-1; DNA: TGTGCCAGCAGCCCTATTGGCGGGGCCTTCTACAATGAGCAGTTCTTC; CDR3: CASSPIGGAFYNEQFF
size: -; D: TRBD2; length: 14; V: TRBV6-1; J: TRBJ2-7; DNA: TGTGCCAGCGCTAGGGGCGGGAGCGGAGACGAGGAGTACTTC; CDR3: CASARGGSGDEEYF
size: -; D: -; length: 15; V: TRBV6-5; J: TRBJ2-6; DNA: TGTGCCAGCAGTTACGGGGGCCTACGGGCCAACGTCCTGACTTTC; CDR3: CASSYGGLRANVLTF
size: few; D: TRBD1; length: 15; V: TRBV6-5; J: TRBJ1-6; DNA: TGTGCCAGCAGTAGGGGACAGGCTTATAATTCACCCCTCCACTTT; CDR3: CASSRGQAYNSPLHF
size: -; D: TRBD1; length: 16; V: TRBV9; J: TRBJ1-6; DNA: TGTGCCAGCAGCCCTCAGGGGGGCACCTATAATTCACCCCTCCACTTT; CDR3: CASSPQGGTYNSPLHF
size: -; D: -; length: 16; V: TRBV18; J: TRBJ1-2; DNA: TGTGCCAGCTCACCCTTAATAGAACCCACTAACTATGGCTACACCTTC; CDR3: CASSPLIEPTNYGYTF
size: -; D: TRBD1; length: 15; V: TRBV19; J: TRBJ1-1; DNA: TGTGCCAGTAGTACATCGAGGGGGCGAGGCGCTGAAGCTTTCTTT; CDR3: CASSTSRGRGAEAFF
size: -; D: -; length: 14; V: TRBV7-9; J: TRBJ2-5; DNA: TGTGCCAGCAGCTTGCGACAAGCGGGTGAGACCCAGTACTTC; CDR3: CASSLRQAGETQYF
size: -; D: -; length: 15; V: TRBV9; J: TRBJ2-7; DNA: TGTGCCAGCAGCGTTGAGGGGGACATTACCTACGAGCAGTACTTC; CDR3: CASSVEGDITYEQYF
size: -; D: TRBD1; length: 12; V: TRBV30; J: TRBJ1-2; DNA: TGTGCCTGGGGACAGGGGAACTATGGCTACACCTTC; CDR3: CAWGQGNYGYTF
size: -; D: TRBD2; length: 18; V: TRBV13; J: TRBJ2-7; DNA: TGTGCCAGCAGCCGTGGCGGGTTGGGGCTAGCGGGCTCCTACGAGCAGTACTTC; CDR3: CASSRGGLGLAGSYEQYF
size: once; D: TRBD2; length: 14; V: TRBV7-2; J: TRBJ2-7; DNA: TGTGCCAGCAACAATGGGAGGGGTCCGGACGAGCAGTACTTC; CDR3: CASNNGRGPDEQYF
size: few; D: -; length: 15; V: TRBV5-1; J: TRBJ2-5; DNA: TGCGCCAGCAGTTACCTAACAGGTCCGCAAGAGACCCAGTACTTC; CDR3: CASSYLTGPQETQYF
size: -; D: -; length: 13; V: TRBV14; J: TRBJ1-2; DNA: TGTGCCAGCAGCCAAAGGCAGGGCCATGGCTACACCTTC; CDR3: CASSQRQGHGYTF
size: -; D: -; length: 17; V: TRBV4-1; J: TRBJ1-5; DNA: TGCGCCAGCAGGGACAACAGCAGGGATGGGCTCCATCAGCCCCAGCATTTT; CDR3: CASRDNSRDGLHQPQHF
size: -; D: TRBD1; length: 14; V: TRBV30; J: TRBJ1-3; DNA: TGTGCCTGGACGGGACAGGGAGTTGGAAACACCATATATTTT; CDR3: CAWTGQGVGNTIYF
size: few; D: TRBD1; length: 16; V: TRBV5-1; J: TRBJ2-5; DNA: TGCGCCACCCAGGTCGAGGGACAGGGAGTAGGGGAGACCCAGTACTTC; CDR3: CATQVEGQGVGETQYF
size: -; D: -; length: 15; V: TRBV4-1; J: TRBJ2-3; DNA: TGCGCCAGCAGCCAAGATCACCCGAGTGCTGATACGCAGTATTTT; CDR3: CASSQDHPSADTQYF
size: -; D: -; length: 13; V: TRBV18; J: TRBJ1-1; DNA: TGTGCCAGCTCACCGACGGGGAACACTGAAGCTTTCTTT; CDR3: CASSPTGNTEAFF
size: -; D: -; length: 15; V: TRBV27; J: TRBJ1-2; DNA: TGTGCCAGCCAACCCCGGTCGGCAGGGGATTATGGCTACACCTTC; CDR3: CASQPRSAGDYGYTF
size: once; D: -; length: 15; V: TRBV5-4; J: TRBJ1-2; DNA: TGTGCCAGCAGCTTGCCGCGCGGGGGGACTTATGGCTACACCTTC; CDR3: CASSLPRGGTYGYTF
size: -; D: -; length: 14; V: TRBV28; J: TRBJ1-6; DNA: TGTGCCAGCAGTTTAGAGGCTCGGCCCTCACCCCTCCACTTT; CDR3: CASSLEARPSPLHF
size: -; D: -; length: 16; V: TRBV5-1; J: TRBJ1-1; DNA: TGCGCCAGCAGCCCGGGTAGTTTTGGGGCGAACACTGAAGCTTTCTTT; CDR3: CASSPGSFGANTEAFF
size: -; D: TRBD1; length: 20; V: TRBV4-2; J: TRBJ1-4; DNA: TGTGCCAGCAGCCAGGATACAGGGACAGCTATACTAACAACTAATGAAAAACTGTTTTTT; CDR3: CASSQDTGTAILTTNEKLFF
size: once; D: -; length: 18; V: TRBV7-8; J: TRBJ1-4; DNA: TGTGCCAGCAGCTTAGGACGGGGGGGAATGGCCATGGATGAAAAACTGTTTTTT; CDR3: CASSLGRGGMAMDEKLFF
size: -; D: -; length: 15; V: TRBV6-5; J: TRBJ2-1; DNA: TGTGCCAGCAGTTACTTACCTGGACTGAACAATGAGCAGTTCTTC; CDR3: CASSYLPGLNNEQFF
size: -; D: TRBD2; length: 14; V: TRBV6-1; J: TRBJ2-1; DNA: TGTGCCAGCAGATCCGGGACTAGCGACAATGAGCAGTTCTTC; CDR3: CASRSGTSDNEQFF
size: -; D: TRBD2; length: 16; V: TRBV7-2; J: TRBJ2-3; DNA: TGTGCCAGCAGCTTAGGGACTAGCGGGAAAGGAGATACGCAGTATTTT; CDR3: CASSLGTSGKGDTQYF
size: few; D: TRBD2; length: 16; V: TRBV6-5; J: TRBJ2-5; DNA: TGTGCCAGCAGTTACTCGCGTAGCGGGAGGCAAGAGACCCAGTACTTC; CDR3: CASSYSRSGRQETQYF
size: -; D: -; length: 12; V: TRBV29-1; J: TRBJ2-5; DNA: TGCAGCGTTGGAAGCACGCACCAGACCCAGTACTTC; CDR3: CSVGSTHQTQYF
size: -; D: TRBD2; length: 17; V: TRBV9; J: TRBJ2-3; DNA: TGTGCCAGCAGCGCCCGGACTAGCGGCACTGGGGCAGATACGCAGTATTTT; CDR3: CASSARTSGTGADTQYF
size: -; D: -; length: 14; V: TRBV6-6; J: TRBJ1-2; DNA: TGTGCCAGCAGTTCATCTGGCAGGGAGGATGGCTACACCTTC; CDR3: CASSSSGREDGYTF
size: -; D: -; length: 15; V: TRBV5-1; J: TRBJ1-1; DNA: TGCGCCAGCAGCTTGGGTACAGGGATCGGGACTGAAGCTTTCTTT; CDR3: CASSLGTGIGTEAFF
size: -; D: TRBD1; length: 16; V: TRBV7-9; J: TRBJ1-2; DNA: TGTGCCAGCAGCTTAGGAGGGACAGGGGGGCTGATTGGCTACACCTTC; CDR3: CASSLGGTGGLIGYTF
size: -; D: -; length: 18; V: TRBV23-1; J: TRBJ2-6; DNA: TGCGCCAGCAGTCAAAAATCCCCCCGGGGCTCTGGGGCCAACGTCCTGACTTTC; CDR3: CASSQKSPRGSGANVLTF
size: few; D: TRBD1; length: 14; V: TRBV7-7; J: TRBJ1-2; DNA: TGTGCTAGCAGCGCGGACAGGGGGCGAAAAGGCTACACCTTC; CDR3: CASSADRGRKGYTF
size: -; D: TRBD2; length: 16; V: TRBV6-1; J: TRBJ2-5; DNA: TGTGCCAGCAGTGAACAGGGGACTAGTGTCCAAGAGACCCAGTACTTC; CDR3: CASSEQGTSVQETQYF
size: -; D: -; length: 18; V: TRBV5-8; J: TRBJ1-5; DNA: TGTGCCAGCAGCTTGTTACAGTCGTCTAGCCGGAGCAATCAGCCCCAGCATTTT; CDR3: CASSLLQSSSRSNQPQHF
size: -; D: -; length: 14; V: TRBV28; J: TRBJ1-1; DNA: TGTGCCAGCAGTCTCCCGTTAATGAACACTGAAGCTTTCTTT; CDR3: CASSLPLMNTEAFF
size: -; D: TRBD2; length: 15; V: TRBV6-1; J: TRBJ2-2; DNA: TGTGCCAGCAGTGAGGGGGGGACGAACACCGGGGAGCTGTTTTTT; CDR3: CASSEGGTNTGELFF
size: -; D: TRBD2; length: 19; V: TRBV12-5; J: TRBJ2-5; DNA: TGTGCTAGTGGCTCTTACCGCGGGACTAGCGGGGGGGCCGGAGAGACCCAGTACTTC; CDR3: CASGSYRGTSGGAGETQYF
size: few; D: TRBD1; length: 15; V: TRBV7-2; J: TRBJ1-5; DNA: TGTGCCAGCAGCTTAGGCGGGACAGACAATCAGCCCCAGCATTTT; CDR3: CASSLGGTDNQPQHF
size: few; D: -; length: 14; V: TRBV5-4; J: TRBJ1-6; DNA: TGTGCCAGCAGCAAATGGGGGGGGTTGTCACCCCTCCACTTT; CDR3: CASSKWGGLSPLHF
size: -; D: -; length: 15; V: TRBV5-6; J: TRBJ1-2; DNA: TGTGCCAGCAGCTTGTACGGGGACATCGACTATGGCTACACCTTC; CDR3: CASSLYGDIDYGYTF